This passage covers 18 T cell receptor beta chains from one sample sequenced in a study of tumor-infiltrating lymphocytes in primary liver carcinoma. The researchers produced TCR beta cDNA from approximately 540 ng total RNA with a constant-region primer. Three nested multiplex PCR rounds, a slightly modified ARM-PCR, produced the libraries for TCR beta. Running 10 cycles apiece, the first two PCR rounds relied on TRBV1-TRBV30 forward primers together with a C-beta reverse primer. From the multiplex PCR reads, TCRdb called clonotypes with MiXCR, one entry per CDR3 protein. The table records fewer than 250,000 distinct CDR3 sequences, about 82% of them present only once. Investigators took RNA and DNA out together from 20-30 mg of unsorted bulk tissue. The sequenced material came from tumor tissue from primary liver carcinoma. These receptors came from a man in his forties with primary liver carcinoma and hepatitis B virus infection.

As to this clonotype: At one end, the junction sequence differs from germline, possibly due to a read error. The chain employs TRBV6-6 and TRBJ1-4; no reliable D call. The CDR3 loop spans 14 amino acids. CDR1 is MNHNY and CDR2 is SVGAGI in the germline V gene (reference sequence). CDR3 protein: CASHPHGLFEKLYF. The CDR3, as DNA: TGTGCCAGCCATCCCCACGGGCTGTTTGAAAAACTGTATTTT.

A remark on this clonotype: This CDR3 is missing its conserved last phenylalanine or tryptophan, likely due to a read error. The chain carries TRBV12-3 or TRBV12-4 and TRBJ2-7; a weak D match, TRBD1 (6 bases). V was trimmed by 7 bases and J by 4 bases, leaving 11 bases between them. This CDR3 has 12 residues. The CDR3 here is CASTEGVYEQYY. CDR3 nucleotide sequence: TGTGCCAGCACTGAGGGGGTTTACGAGCAGTACTAC.

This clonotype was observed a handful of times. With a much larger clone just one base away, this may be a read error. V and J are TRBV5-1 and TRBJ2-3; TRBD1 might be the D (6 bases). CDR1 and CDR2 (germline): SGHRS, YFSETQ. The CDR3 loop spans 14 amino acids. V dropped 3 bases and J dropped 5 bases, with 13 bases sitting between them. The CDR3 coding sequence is TGCGCCAGCAGCTCTAGACAGGTAGGAGATACGCAGTATTTT. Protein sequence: CASSSRQVGDTQYF.

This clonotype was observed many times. CDR3 sequence: CASSPSNGVGEQYF. The CDR3 nucleotides are TGTGCCAGCAGCCCCTCAAATGGGGTGGGCGAGCAGTACTTC. The J gene is TRBJ2-7, the V gene TRBV11-2; D is unclear. Trimming left V 5 bases short and J 6 bases short, with 17 bases between. Per the germline V gene, CDR1 is SGHAT and CDR2 is FQNNGV. The CDR3 is made up of 14 amino acids.

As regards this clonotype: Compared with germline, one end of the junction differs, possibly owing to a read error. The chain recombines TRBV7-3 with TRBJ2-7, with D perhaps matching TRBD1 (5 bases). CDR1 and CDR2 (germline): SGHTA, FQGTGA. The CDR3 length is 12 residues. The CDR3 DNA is TGTGCCAGCTGCTTCAGGGTCCACGGGCAGTACTTC. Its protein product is CASCFRVHGQYF.

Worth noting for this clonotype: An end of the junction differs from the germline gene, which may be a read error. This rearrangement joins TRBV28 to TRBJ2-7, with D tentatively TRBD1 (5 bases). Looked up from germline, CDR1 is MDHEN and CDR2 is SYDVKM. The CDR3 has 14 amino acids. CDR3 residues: CASSLDSYSYKQYF. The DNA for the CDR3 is TGTGCCAGCAGTCTAGACAGTTACTCCTACAAGCAGTACTTC. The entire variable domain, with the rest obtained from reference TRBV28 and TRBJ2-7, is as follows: DVKVTQSSRYLVKRTGEKVFLECVQDMDHENMFWYRQDPGLGLRLIYFSYDVKMKEKGDIPEGYSVSREKKERFSLILESASTNQTSMYLCASSLDSYSYKQYFGPGTRLTVT.

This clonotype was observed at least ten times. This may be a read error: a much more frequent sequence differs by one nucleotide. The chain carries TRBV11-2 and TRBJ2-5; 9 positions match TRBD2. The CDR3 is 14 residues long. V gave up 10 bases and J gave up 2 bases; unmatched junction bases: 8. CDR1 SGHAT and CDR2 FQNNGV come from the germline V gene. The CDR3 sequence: CANTRAGGQETQYF. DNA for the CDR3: TGTGCCAACACCCGAGCGGGAGGACAAGAGACCCAGTACTTC.

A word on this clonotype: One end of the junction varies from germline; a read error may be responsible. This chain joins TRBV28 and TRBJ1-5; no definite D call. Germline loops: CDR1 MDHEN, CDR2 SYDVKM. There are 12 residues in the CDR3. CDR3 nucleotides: TGTGCCAGCAGTCGTAATAATCAGCCCCAGCGTTTT. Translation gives CASSRNNQPQRF.

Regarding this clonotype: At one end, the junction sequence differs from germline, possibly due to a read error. In nucleotides, the CDR3 is TGTGCCAGCAGTGGGGACAGGGGGTTTAGCAATGAGTTGCTCTTC. This encodes CASSGDRGFSNELLF. The chain combines TRBV6-1 with TRBJ2-1; 11 bases line up with TRBD1. The V gene's germline CDR1 is MNHNS and CDR2 SASEGT. The CDR3 has 15 amino acids.

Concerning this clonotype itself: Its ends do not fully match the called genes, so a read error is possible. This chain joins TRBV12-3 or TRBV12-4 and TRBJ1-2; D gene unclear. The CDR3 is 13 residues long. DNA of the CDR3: TGTGCCGGCAGCTACGACCAGCCACAGGGCTACACCTTC. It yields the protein CAGSYDQPQGYTF.

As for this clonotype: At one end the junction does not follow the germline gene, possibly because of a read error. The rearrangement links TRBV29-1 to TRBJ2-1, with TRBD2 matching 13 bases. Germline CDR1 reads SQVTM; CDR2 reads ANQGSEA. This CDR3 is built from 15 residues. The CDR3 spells CSVALAGGFYNEQLF. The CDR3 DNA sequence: TGCAGCGTTGCACTAGCGGGAGGGTTCTACAATGAGCAATTATTC.

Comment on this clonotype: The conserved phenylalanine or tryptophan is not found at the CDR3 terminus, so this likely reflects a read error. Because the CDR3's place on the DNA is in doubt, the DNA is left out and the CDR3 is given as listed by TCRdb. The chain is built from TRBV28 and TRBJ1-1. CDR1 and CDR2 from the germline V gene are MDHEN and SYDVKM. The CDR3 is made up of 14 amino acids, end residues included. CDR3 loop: CAVGPGGGNTEALY.

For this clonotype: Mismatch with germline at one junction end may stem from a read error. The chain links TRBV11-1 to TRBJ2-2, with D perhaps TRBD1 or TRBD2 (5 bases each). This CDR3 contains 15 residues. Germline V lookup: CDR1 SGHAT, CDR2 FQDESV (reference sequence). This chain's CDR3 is CASIHTGPFSGELLF. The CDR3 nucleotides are TGTGCCAGCATCCATACAGGACCTTTCTCCGGGGAGCTGTTATTT.

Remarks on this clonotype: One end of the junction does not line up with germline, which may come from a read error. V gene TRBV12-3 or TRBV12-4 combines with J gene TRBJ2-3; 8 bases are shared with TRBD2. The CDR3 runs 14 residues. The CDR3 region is CATSPSGSTDTQYF. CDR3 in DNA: TGTGCCACCAGTCCTAGCGGGTCAACAGATACGCAGTATTTT.

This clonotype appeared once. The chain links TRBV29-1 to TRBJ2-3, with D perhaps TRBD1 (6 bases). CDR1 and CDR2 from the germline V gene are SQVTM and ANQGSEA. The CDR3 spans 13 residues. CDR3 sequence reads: CIVWTEVEDTQYF. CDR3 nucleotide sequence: TGCATCGTGTGGACAGAGGTGGAAGATACGCAGTATTTT.

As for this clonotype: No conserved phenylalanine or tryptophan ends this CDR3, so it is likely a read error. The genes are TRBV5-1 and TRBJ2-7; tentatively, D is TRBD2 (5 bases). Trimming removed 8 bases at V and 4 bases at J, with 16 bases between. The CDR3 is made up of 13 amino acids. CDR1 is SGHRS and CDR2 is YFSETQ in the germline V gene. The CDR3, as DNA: TGCGCCAGGAGGGAACCTACTAGTTACGAGCAGTACCTC. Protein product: CARREPTSYEQYL.

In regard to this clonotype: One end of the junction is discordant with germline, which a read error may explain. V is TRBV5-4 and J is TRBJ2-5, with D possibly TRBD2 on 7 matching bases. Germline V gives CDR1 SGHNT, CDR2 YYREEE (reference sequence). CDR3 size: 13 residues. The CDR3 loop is CANSQGGGETQYF. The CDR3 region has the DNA TGTGCCAACAGCCAGGGAGGGGGAGAGACCCAGTACTTC.

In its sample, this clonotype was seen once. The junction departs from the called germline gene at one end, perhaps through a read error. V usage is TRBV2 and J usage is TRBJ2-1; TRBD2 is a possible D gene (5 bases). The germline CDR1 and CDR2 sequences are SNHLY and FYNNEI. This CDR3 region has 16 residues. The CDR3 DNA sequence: TGTGCCAGCAGTGAAGCAGGCGGGTTGCCCTACAATGAGCAGTTATTC. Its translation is CASSEAGGLPYNEQLF.